The 5 T cell receptor beta chains reported below all come from one sample, sequenced in a study of response to subunit inactivated influenza vaccine. MiXCR, run by TCRdb on the RT-PCR reads, gives a single entry per CDR3 protein. The data hold 800,000 or so distinct CDR3 sequences, with 21% observed a single time. Source: PBMCs from blood, taken 4 to 6 days after vaccination. Every receptor here comes from a man aged 50 to 60 who received an inactivated influenza vaccine.

This clonotype occurred many times. The rearrangement joins TRBV2 to TRBJ2-1, with 8 bases identical to TRBD1. V lost 7 bases, J lost 4 bases, and 3 bases stayed unmatched. This CDR3 spans 13 amino acids. Per the germline V gene, CDR1 is SNHLY and CDR2 is FYNNEI. The CDR3 DNA is TGTGCCAGCAACCAGGGGGCTTACAATGAGCAGTTCTTC. Translation: CASNQGAYNEQFF.

This clonotype was recorded a few times. V gene TRBV28 combines with J gene TRBJ2-4; D gene ambiguous. Germline V CDR1 and CDR2: MDHEN, SYDVKM. The CDR3 spans 13 residues. V shed 2 bases and J shed 9 bases, with 11 bases lying between them. As DNA, the CDR3 is TGTGCCAGCAGTTTACCGACCGTCGGCATTCAGTACTTC. Translating it yields CASSLPTVGIQYF.

The chain recombines TRBV29-1 with TRBJ2-1; D is uncertain. V gave up 7 bases and J gave up 5 bases, with 18 bases separating them. This CDR3 spans 14 amino acids. The V gene's germline CDR1 is SQVTM and CDR2 ANQGSEA. The CDR3 region is CSAKGWALDNEQFF. The CDR3 DNA is TGCAGCGCCAAAGGCTGGGCATTGGACAATGAGCAGTTCTTC.

This clonotype came up many times. CDR3 coding DNA: TGTGCCAGCAGCCCCTGGGCGGGAGGGCCGGGTCATGAGCAGTACTTC. Its protein is CASSPWAGGPGHEQYF. The chain employs TRBV7-9 and TRBJ2-7; 9 bases are shared with TRBD2. The CDR3 spans 16 residues. Germline V lookup: CDR1 SEHNR, CDR2 FQNEAQ (reference sequence). The J segment lost 7 bases and the V segment lost 5 bases, leaving 15 bases of the junction unmatched.

This clonotype was recorded a few times. The chain employs TRBV11-1 and TRBJ2-5, with 7 bases aligning to TRBD1. CDR3 length: 16 residues. Losses at the gene ends were 5 bases for V and 2 bases for J; bases not matched to a gene: 11. Germline V gene data show CDR1 as SGHAT and CDR2 as FQDESV (reference sequence). This CDR3 is CASSKRVGQHQETQYF. DNA for the CDR3: TGTGCCAGCAGCAAACGGGTGGGACAGCATCAAGAGACCCAGTACTTC.